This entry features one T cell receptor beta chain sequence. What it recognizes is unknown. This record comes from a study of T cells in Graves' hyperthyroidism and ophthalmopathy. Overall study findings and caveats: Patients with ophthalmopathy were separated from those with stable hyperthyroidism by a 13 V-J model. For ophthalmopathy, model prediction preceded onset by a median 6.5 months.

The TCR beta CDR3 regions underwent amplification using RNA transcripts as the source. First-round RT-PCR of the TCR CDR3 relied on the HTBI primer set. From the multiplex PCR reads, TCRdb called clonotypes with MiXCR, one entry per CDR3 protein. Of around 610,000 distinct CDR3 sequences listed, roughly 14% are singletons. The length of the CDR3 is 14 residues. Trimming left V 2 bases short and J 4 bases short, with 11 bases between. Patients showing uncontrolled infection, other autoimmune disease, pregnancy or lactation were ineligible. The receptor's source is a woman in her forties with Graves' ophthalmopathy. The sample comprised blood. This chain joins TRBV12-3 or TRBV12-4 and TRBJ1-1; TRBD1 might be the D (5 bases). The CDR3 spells CASSLPGRGTEAFF. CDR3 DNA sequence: TGTGCCAGCAGTTTACCAGGGAGGGGCACTGAAGCTTTCTTT.